The 5 T cell receptor beta chains in this list originate from one sample, sequenced in a study of cytomegalovirus exposure and HLA in healthy donors. Amplification used 60 Vbeta primers and 13 Jbeta primers. Profiled with immunoSEQ multiplex PCR; TCRdb holds only in-frame clones, not every one. In all, the sample yields over 45,000 clones. Sequenced input: PBMCs. All receptors derive from a woman between 18 and 30 years old in good health and CMV-seronegative.

This chain joins TRBV11-1 and TRBJ2-3; TRBD2 is a possible D gene (7 bases). Germline assignment: CDR1 SGHAT and CDR2 FQDESV (reference sequence). This CDR3 contains 15 residues. V gave up 5 bases and J gave up 4 bases, with 16 bases separating them. The CDR3 spells CASSPRGGIADTQYF. CDR3 nucleotide sequence: TGTGCCAGCAGCCCGAGGGGGGGCATCGCAGATACGCAGTATTTT.

The V call is TRBV18, the J call TRBJ2-7; possible D gene TRBD2, 6 bases. Trimming left V 3 bases short and J 0 bases short, with 12 bases between. In germline, CDR1 is KGHSH, CDR2 LQKENI. CDR3 length: 15 amino acids. The DNA of the CDR3 is TGTGCCAGCTCACCTGCGGGGAAGGGCTCCTACGAGCAGTACTTC. This sequence encodes CASSPAGKGSYEQYF.

V and J are TRBV28 and TRBJ1-3; maybe TRBD1 (6 bases). Germline V CDR1 and CDR2: MDHEN, SYDVKM. CDR3 length equals 16 residues. Trimming cost V 4 bases and J 2 bases, with 15 bases left between them. CDR3 amino acids: CASSSITGTAGNTIYF. The CDR3 bases are TGTGCCAGCAGTTCCATAACAGGGACCGCTGGAAACACCATATATTTT.

This chain connects TRBV5-1 to TRBJ2-3; D is undetermined. The CDR3 is made up of 17 amino acids. Trimming took off 0 bases at V and 4 bases at J, with 18 bases between the two ends. The germline gives CDR1 SGHRS, CDR2 YFSETQ. CDR3 region: CASSLAALTNFADTQYF. Written as DNA, the CDR3 is TGCGCCAGCAGCTTGGCCGCACTAACTAACTTTGCAGATACGCAGTATTTT.

V gene TRBV7-9 combines with J gene TRBJ2-1, with TRBD1 matching 10 bases. This CDR3 contains 15 residues. CDR1 is SEHNR, CDR2 FQNEAQ, per germline (reference sequence). Unmatched junction bases numbered 3, after V lost 0 bases and J lost 7 bases. CDR3 DNA sequence: TGTGCCAGCAGCTTAGCGGGACAGGGGAGAAATGAGCAGTTCTTC. Protein sequence: CASSLAGQGRNEQFF. Full variable domain (remainder filled in from reference TRBV7-9 and TRBJ2-1): DTGVSQNPRHKITKRGQNVTFRCDPISEHNRLYWYRQTLGQGPEFLTYFQNEAQLEKSRLLSDRFSAERPKGSFSTLEIQRTEQGDSAMYLCASSLAGQGRNEQFFGPGTRLTVL.